This T cell receptor beta chain stems from a study of T-cell memory formation after mild COVID-19. The germline V gene has CDR1 SGHVS and CDR2 FNYEAQ. This CDR3 spans 16 amino acids. The V segment lost 2 bases and the J segment 4 bases; nucleotides outside the gene matches: 7. MiXCR, applied by TCRdb to the 5' RACE reads, yields one record per CDR3 protein. In the table there are about 610,000 distinct CDR3 sequences, approximately 15% of which are singletons. V and J are TRBV7-6 and TRBJ2-3, with 9 positions matching TRBD1. The specimen was PBMCs or a T cell subset sorted from them (not recorded which). The sequence came from an adult woman who had mild COVID-19 (a few samples of this study predate the infection). Cell type and time point are not known. CDR3: CASSLSGTGLADTQYF. In DNA form, the CDR3 reads TGTGCCAGCAGCTTATCCGGGACAGGGTTAGCAGATACGCAGTATTTT.